The clone carrying this TCR beta chain appeared a single time. Germline CDR1 reads SGHAT; CDR2 reads FQNNGV. This CDR3 comprises 19 residues. The J segment lost 0 bases and the V segment lost 4 bases, leaving 11 bases of the junction unmatched. Sequencing was performed with immunoSEQ multiplex PCR; in TCRdb, only in-frame clones are kept and a portion is missing. The table records 310,000 or so clones, more than 70% of them present only once. This sample is drawn from a study of blood T cell repertoires in COVID-19. Sequencing used peripheral blood. This chain joins TRBV11-2 and TRBJ2-6, with 8 bases lining up with TRBD1. The sequence was collected from a woman aged 45-59 years with acute or convalescent COVID-19. CDR3 residues: CASSSIGQGLDSGANVLTF. The DNA of the CDR3 is TGTGCCAGCAGCTCCATAGGACAGGGACTTGACTCTGGGGCCAACGTCCTGACTTTC. Looking up the rest from reference TRBV11-2 and TRBJ2-6 gives the full variable domain: EAGVAQSPRYKIIEKRQSVAFWCNPISGHATLYWYQQILGQGPKLLIQFQNNGVVDDSQLPKDRFSAERLKGVDSTLKIQPAKLEDSAVYLCASSSIGQGLDSGANVLTFGAGSRLTVL.